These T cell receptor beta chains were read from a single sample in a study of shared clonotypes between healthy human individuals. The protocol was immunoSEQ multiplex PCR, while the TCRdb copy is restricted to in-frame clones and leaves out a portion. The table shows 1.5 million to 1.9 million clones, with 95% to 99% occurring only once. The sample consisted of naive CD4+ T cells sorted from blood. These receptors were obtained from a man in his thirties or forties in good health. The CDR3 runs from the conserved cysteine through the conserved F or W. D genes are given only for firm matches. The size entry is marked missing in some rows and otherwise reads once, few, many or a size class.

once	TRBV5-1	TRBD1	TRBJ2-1	TGCGCCAGCAGCAGCACCGGGACAGTTTACAATGAGCAGTTCTTC	CASSSTGTVYNEQFF
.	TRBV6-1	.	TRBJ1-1	TGTGCCAGCAGTGAAGGGGTTCTCGGCACTGAAGCTTTCTTT	CASSEGVLGTEAFF
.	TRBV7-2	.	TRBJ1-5	TGTGCCAGCAGCTTAGTTCCTGACCAGCCCCAGCATTTT	CASSLVPDQPQHF
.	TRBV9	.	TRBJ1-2	TGTGCCAGCAGTCTAGAGAGGCGGGTAGGGGGCTACACCTTC	CASSLERRVGGYTF
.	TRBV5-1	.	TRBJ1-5	TGCGCCAGCAGTGAGGACAGTCAGGGCAATCAGCCCCAGCATTTT	CASSEDSQGNQPQHF
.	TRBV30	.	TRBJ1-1	TGTGCCTGGCAGGGCGGTTTGGGCACTGAAGCTTTCTTT	CAWQGGLGTEAFF
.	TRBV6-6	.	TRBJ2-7	TGTGCCAGCAGTTACCTCCGGGTCAGGGACTACGAGCAGTACTTC	CASSYLRVRDYEQYF
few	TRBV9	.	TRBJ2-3	TGTGCCAGCAGCGTGGGGGGTAGCACAGATACGCAGTATTTT	CASSVGGSTDTQYF
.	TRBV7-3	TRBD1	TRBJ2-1	TGTGCCAGCAGCTTAAAGCCAGGGGGCAATGAGCAGTTCTTC	CASSLKPGGNEQFF
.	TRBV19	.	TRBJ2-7	TGTGCCAGTAGTATCGTTCAGGGCTACGAGCAGTACTTC	CASSIVQGYEQYF
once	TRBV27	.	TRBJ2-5	TGTGCCAGCACGCCGAGGGCTCAAGAGACCCAGTACTTC	CASTPRAQETQYF
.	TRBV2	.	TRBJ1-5	TGTGCCAGCACCGCGGATAGCAATCAGCCCCAGCATTTT	CASTADSNQPQHF
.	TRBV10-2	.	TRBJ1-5	TGCGCCAGCAGTGAGTCAGGGATGGCTCAGCCCCAGCATTTT	CASSESGMAQPQHF
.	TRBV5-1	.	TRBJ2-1	TGCGCCAGCAGCAGGGACTCCAATGAGCAGTTCTTC	CASSRDSNEQFF
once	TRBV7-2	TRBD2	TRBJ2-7	TGTGCCAGCAGCTTGTTAGGACTAGCGGGAGAGCAGTACTTC	CASSLLGLAGEQYF
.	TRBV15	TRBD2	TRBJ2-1	TGTGCCACCAGCAGAGATGGATTAACTAGCGGGAGCTTTTCCTACAATGAGCAGTTCTTC	CATSRDGLTSGSFSYNEQFF
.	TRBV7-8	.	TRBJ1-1	TGTGCCAGCAGCCCAAGAGCGGAATTGAGATTCATGAACACTGAAGCTTTCTTT	CASSPRAELRFMNTEAFF
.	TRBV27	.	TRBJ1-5	TGTGCCAGCAGTAACACCGATCAGCCCCAGCATTTT	CASSNTDQPQHF
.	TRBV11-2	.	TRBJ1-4	TGTGCCAGCAGCCATCAAGGGAAACAGTTGTTTTTT	CASSHQGKQLFF
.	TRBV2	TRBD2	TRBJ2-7	TGTGCCAGCTCCAAAACAGCGGGAGGGCCGAGGGCTCTTGAGCAGTACTTC	CASSKTAGGPRALEQYF
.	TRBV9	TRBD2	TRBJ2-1	TGTGCCAGCAGCCCGCGGGAGTTCTCCTACAATGAGCAGTTCTTC	CASSPREFSYNEQFF
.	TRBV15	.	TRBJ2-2	TGTGCCACCAGCAGAGCCCCGACCGGGAACACCGGGGAGCTGTTTTTT	CATSRAPTGNTGELFF
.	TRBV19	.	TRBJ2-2	TGTGCCAGTAGTATAGCACTATACACCGGGGAGCTGTTTTTT	CASSIALYTGELFF
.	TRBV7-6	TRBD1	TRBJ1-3	TGTGCCAGCAGCCCAGACAGGGCACTCGGAAACACCATATATTTT	CASSPDRALGNTIYF
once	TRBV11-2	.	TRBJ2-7	TGTGCCAGCAGCTTAGATAATTATGACAGGGACTCATCCTTCTACGAGCAGTACTTC	CASSLDNYDRDSSFYEQYF
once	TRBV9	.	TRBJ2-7	TGTGCCAGCAGCACAGAGGAGGCGGGGGCGGACGAGCAGTACTTC	CASSTEEAGADEQYF
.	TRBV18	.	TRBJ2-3	TGTGCCAGCTCACCATATCCAGGGGCGGATACGCAGTATTTT	CASSPYPGADTQYF
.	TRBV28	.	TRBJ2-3	TGTGCCAGCTGCGCTTGGAACGGAGGGCTAAGCACAGATACGCAGTATTTT	CASCAWNGGLSTDTQYF
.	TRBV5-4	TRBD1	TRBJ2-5	TGTGCCAGCAGAAGAGAACCTACAGGGGTCGCAGAGACCCAGTACTTC	CASRREPTGVAETQYF
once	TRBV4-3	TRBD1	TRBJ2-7	TGCGCCAGCAGCCGATCCGGGACAGGGTCTCAAGAGCAGTACTTC	CASSRSGTGSQEQYF
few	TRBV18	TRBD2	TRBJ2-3	TGTGCCAGCTCACCACTAGCGGGAGTAACAGATACGCAGTATTTT	CASSPLAGVTDTQYF
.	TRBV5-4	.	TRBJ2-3	TGTGCCAGCAGCTTGGGTAGGGCGGGCACAGATACGCAGTATTTT	CASSLGRAGTDTQYF
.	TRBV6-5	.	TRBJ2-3	TGTGCCAGCAGCCCCTCCGGCACAGATACGCAGTATTTT	CASSPSGTDTQYF
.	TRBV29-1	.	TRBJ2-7	TGCAGCGGCCAAGCGGGCCCGGGGTACGAGCAGTACTTC	CSGQAGPGYEQYF
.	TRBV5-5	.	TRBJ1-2	TGTGCCAGCAGCTTATACAGGGTTGACTATGGCTACACCTTC	CASSLYRVDYGYTF
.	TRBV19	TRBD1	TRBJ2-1	TGTGCCAGTAGTTGGGACAGGGGGCAATCCTACAATGAGCAGTTCTTC	CASSWDRGQSYNEQFF
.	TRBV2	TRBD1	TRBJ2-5	TGTGCCAGCCGAGGGGGACAGTACCAAGAGACCCAGTACTTC	CASRGGQYQETQYF
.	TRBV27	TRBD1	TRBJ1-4	TGTGCCAGCAGTTCGATAAGGGGGGGACAGCCAAATGAAAAACTGTTTTTT	CASSSIRGGQPNEKLFF
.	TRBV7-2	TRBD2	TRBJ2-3	TGTGCCAGCAGCTTTTCTAGCGGGGACACAGATACGCAGTATTTT	CASSFSSGDTDTQYF
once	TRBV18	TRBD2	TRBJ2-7	TGTGCCAGCTCACTCAGCGGGAGCCACTTCGAGCAGTACTTC	CASSLSGSHFEQYF
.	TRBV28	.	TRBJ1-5	TGTGCCAGCAGCCCGGGACGACCTACCTTGCAGCCCCAGCATTTT	CASSPGRPTLQPQHF
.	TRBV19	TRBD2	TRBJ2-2	TGTGCCAGTAGTATCTTTGGACTAGCAGTCGGGGAGCTGTTTTTT	CASSIFGLAVGELFF
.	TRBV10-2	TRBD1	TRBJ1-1	TGCGCCAGCAGTGAGAACCGGGACAGACGTAACACTGAAGCTTTCTTT	CASSENRDRRNTEAFF
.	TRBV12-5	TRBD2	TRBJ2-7	TGTGCTAGTGGTTTGGAGAGGACTAGCGGAGCCTACGAGCAGTACTTC	CASGLERTSGAYEQYF
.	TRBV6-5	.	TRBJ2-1	TGTGCCTCTGGGGGCAGGTTCTCCTACAATGAGCAGTTCTTC	CASGGRFSYNEQFF